Each of the 4 T cell receptor beta chains below was sequenced from the same sample in a study of T cell repertoires in cytomegalovirus infection. TCRdb called the reads again in MiXCR, with one record for every CDR3 protein. This table holds about 490,000 distinct CDR3 sequences, 26% found once. Specimen: PBMCs. These receptors originate from a human donor in good health (CMV status not recorded). Some clones in this sample may be carry-over from other donors' samples.

This clonotype has just a few counts. V usage is TRBV6-5 and J usage is TRBJ2-5; 13 bases line up with TRBD2. J was trimmed by 7 bases and V by 7 bases; bases with no gene match: 6. The CDR3 runs 14 residues. Germline values: CDR1 MNHEY, CDR2 SVGAGI. This CDR3 reads CASKLAGGGGTQYF. The DNA of the CDR3 is TGTGCCAGCAAACTAGCGGGAGGGGGGGGGACCCAGTACTTC.

This clonotype has just one count. J is TRBJ1-2 and V is TRBV6-2 or TRBV6-3; D not certain. The CDR3 spans 12 residues. Germline V gene sequence: CDR1 MNHEY, CDR2 SVGEGT. V was cut by 7 bases and J by 7 bases, with 13 bases left in between. CDR3 nucleotides: TGTGCCAGCAAGGCAGACTCGGGTGGCTACACCTTC. Translation: CASKADSGGYTF.

Remarks on this clonotype: A clone one base away is much larger, so this may be a read error. The chain links TRBV7-2 to TRBJ2-5; D is undetermined. CDR1 is SGHTA, CDR2 FQGNSA, per germline. V lost 8 bases and J 14 bases, leaving 15 bases between the germline ends. This CDR3 region has 10 residues. The CDR3 DNA is TGTGCCAGCGGCCCAAACCCTATTTACTTC. It translates to CASGPNPIYF.

The V and J genes are TRBV6-6 and TRBJ1-2; possible D gene TRBD1, 5 bases. This CDR3 comprises 14 residues. Germline V gives CDR1 MNHNY, CDR2 SVGAGI (reference sequence). Trimming stripped 6 bases from V and 5 bases from J, with 16 bases between. As DNA, the CDR3 is TGTGCCAGCAGACCCCCCTCAGGGCCTTATGGCTACACCTTC. This encodes CASRPPSGPYGYTF.